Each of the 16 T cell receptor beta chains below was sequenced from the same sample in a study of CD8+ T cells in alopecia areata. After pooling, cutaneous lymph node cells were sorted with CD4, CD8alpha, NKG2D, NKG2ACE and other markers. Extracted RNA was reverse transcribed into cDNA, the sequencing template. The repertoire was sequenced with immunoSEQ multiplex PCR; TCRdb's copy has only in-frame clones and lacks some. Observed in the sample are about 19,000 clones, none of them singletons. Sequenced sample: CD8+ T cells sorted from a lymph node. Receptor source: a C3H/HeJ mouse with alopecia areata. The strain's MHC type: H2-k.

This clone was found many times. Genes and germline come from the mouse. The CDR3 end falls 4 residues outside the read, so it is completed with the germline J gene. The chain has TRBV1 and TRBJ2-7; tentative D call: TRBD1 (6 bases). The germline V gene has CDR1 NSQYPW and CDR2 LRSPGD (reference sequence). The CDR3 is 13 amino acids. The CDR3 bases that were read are TGCACCTGCAGTGCGGGCAGGGGTTAT. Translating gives CTCSAGRGY. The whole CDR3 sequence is CTCSAGRGYEQYF.

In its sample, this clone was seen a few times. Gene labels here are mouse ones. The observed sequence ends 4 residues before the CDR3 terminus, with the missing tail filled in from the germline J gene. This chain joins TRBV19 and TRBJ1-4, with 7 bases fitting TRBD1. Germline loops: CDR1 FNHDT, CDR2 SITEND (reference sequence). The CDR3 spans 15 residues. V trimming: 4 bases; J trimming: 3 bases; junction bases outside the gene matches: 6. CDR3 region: CASSAGTAPNERLFF. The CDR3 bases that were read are TGTGCCAGCAGTGCCGGGACAGCACCCAACGAA.

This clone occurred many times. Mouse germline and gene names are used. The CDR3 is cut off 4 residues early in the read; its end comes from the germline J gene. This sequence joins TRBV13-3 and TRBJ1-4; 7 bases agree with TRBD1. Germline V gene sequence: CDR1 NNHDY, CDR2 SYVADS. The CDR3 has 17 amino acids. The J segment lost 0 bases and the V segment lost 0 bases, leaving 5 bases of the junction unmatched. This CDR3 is CASSDAPGQISNERLFF. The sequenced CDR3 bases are TGTGCCAGCAGTGATGCCCCGGGACAGATTTCCAACGAA.

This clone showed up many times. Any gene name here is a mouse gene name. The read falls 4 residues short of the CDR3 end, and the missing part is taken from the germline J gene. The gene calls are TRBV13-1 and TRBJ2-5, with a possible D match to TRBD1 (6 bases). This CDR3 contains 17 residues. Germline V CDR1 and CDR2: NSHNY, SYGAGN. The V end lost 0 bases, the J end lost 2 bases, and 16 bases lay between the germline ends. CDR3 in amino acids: CASSDALSGTPQDTQYF. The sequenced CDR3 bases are TGTGCCAGCAGTGATGCCCTCTCCGGGACACCCCAAGAC.

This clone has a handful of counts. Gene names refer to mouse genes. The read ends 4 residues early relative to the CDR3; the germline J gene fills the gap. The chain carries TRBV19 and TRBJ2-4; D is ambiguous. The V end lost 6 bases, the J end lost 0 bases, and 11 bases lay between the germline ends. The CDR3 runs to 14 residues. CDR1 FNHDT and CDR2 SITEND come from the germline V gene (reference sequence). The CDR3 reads CASTLDISQNTLYF. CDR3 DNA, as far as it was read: TGTGCCAGCACCCTCGACATTAGTCAAAAC.

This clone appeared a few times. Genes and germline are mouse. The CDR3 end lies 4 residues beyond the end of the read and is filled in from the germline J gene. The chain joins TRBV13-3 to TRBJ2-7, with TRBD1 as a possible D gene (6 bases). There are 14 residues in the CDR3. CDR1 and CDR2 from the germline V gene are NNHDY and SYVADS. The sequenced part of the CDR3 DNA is TGTGCCAGCAGTGATGGGGCAGGGGATTAT. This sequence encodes CASSDGAGDY. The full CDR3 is CASSDGAGDYEQYF.

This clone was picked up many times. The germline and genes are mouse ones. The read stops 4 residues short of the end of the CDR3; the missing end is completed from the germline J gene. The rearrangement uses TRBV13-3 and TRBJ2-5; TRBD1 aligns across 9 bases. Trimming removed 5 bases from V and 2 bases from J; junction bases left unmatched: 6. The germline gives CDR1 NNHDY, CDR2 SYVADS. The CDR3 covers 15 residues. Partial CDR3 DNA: TGTGCCAGCAGCAACAGGGGGCGCGTCCAAGAC. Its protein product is CASSNRGRVQD. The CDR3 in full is CASSNRGRVQDTQYF.

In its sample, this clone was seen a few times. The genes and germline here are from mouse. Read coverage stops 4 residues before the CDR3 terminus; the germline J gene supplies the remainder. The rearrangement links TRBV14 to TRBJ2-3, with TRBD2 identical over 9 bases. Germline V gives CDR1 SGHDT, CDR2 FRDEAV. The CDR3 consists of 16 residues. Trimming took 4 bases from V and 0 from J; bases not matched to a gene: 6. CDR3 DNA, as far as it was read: TGTGCCAGCAGTCCAGGACTGGGGCCTAGTGCAGAA. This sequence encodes CASSPGLGPSAE. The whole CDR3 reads CASSPGLGPSAETLYF. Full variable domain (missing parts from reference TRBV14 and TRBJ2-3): EAGVTQSPRYAVLQEGQAVSFWCDPISGHDTLYWYQQPRDQGPQLLVYFRDEAVIDNSQLPSDRFSAVRPKGTNSTLKIQSAKQGDTATYLCASSPGLGPSAETLYFGSGTRLTVL.

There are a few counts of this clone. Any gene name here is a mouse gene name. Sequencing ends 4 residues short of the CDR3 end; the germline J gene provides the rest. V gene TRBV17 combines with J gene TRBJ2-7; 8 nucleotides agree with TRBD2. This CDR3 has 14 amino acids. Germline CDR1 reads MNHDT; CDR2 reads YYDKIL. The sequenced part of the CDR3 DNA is TGTGCTAGCAGTAGATTGGGGGGGGGTTAT. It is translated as CASSRLGGGY. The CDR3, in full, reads CASSRLGGGYEQYF. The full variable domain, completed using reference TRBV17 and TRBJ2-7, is DTTVKQNPRYKLARVGKPVNLICSQTMNHDTMYWYQKKPNQAPKLLLFYYDKILNREADTFEKFQSSRPNNSFCSLYIGSAGLEYSAMYLCASSRLGGGYEQYFGPGTRLTVL.

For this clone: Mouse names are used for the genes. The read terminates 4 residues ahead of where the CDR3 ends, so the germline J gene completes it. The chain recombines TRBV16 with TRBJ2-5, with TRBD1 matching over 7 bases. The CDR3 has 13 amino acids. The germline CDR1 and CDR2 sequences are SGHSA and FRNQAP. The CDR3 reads CASSSGTEDTQYF. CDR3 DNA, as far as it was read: TGTGCAAGCAGCTCCGGGACAGAAGAC.

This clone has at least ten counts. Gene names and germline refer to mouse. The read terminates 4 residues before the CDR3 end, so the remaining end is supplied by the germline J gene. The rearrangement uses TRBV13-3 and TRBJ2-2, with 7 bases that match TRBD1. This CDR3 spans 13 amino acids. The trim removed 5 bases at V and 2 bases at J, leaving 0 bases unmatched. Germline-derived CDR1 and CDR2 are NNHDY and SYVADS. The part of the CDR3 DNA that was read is TGTGCCAGCAGGGGACAGAACACCGGG. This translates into CASRGQNTG. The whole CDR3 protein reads CASRGQNTGQLYF.

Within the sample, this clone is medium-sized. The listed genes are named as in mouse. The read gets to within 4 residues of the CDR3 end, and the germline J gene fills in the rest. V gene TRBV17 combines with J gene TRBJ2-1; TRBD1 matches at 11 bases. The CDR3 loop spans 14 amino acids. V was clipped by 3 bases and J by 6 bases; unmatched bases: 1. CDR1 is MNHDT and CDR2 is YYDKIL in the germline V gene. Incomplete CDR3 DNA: TGTGCTAGCAGTAGGGACAGGGGGCGTGCT. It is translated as CASSRDRGRA. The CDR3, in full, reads CASSRDRGRAEQFF.

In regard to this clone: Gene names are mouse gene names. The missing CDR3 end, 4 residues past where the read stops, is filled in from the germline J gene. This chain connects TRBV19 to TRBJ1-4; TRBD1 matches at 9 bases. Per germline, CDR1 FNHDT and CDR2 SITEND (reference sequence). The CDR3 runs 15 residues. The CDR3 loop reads CASSIVGTGTERLFF. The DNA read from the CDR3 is TGTGCCAGCAGTATAGTCGGGACAGGGACCGAA.

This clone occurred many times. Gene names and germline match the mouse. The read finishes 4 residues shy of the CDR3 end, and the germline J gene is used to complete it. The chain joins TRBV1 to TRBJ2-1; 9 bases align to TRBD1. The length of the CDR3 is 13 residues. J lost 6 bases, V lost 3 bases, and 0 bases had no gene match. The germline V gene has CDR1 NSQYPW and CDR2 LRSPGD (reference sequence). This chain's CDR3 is CTCSAGQGAEQFF. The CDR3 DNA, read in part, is TGCACCTGCAGTGCGGGACAGGGTGCT. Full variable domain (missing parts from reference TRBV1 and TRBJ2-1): VTLLEQNPRWRLVPRGQAVNLRCILKNSQYPWMSWYQQDLQKQLQWLFTLRSPGDKEVKSLPGADYLATRVTDTELRLQVANMSQGRTLYCTCSAGQGAEQFFGPGTRLTVL.

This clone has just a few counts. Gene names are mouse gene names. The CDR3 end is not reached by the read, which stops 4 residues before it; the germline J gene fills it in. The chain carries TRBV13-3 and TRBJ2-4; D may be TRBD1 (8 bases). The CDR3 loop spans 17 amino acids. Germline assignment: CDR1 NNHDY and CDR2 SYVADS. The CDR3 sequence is CASSDATGENWGNTLYF. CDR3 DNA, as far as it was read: TGTGCCAGCAGTGATGCGACAGGGGAAAACTGGGGAAAC.

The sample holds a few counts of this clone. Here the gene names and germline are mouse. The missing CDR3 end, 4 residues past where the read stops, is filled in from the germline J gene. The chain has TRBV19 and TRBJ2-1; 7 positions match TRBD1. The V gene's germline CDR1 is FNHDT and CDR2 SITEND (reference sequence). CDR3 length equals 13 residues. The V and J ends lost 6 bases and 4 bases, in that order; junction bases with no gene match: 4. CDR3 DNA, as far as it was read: TGTGCCAGCACCCCGGGACAGTATGCT. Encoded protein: CASTPGQYA. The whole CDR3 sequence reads CASTPGQYAEQFF.